This T cell receptor (beta chain) was observed in a study of blood T cell repertoires in COVID-19. Authors' processing steps: Reference gene primer amplification gave estimated nucleated cell counts. Only in-frame clones appear in the TCRdb table, and some are missing; sequencing was by immunoSEQ multiplex PCR. D and trimming were read from the DNA, whereas the V and J calls and clone size are those reported in that table. The sample lists hundreds of thousands of clones, 85% occurring once. Assignments of participants to cohorts depended upon their own reported clinical history. Before they entered the study, exposed participants had met a COVID-19 case within 2 weeks. The CDR3 is made up of 16 amino acids. Germline V gives CDR1 SGHRS, CDR2 YFSETQ. Trimming stripped 4 bases from V and 3 bases from J, with 20 bases between.

This chain uses TRBV5-1 with TRBJ2-7; possibly TRBD1 for D (6 bases). Sequencing input: PBMCs or T cells enriched from blood (not recorded which). The sequence was collected from a woman between 25 and 40 years old who had been exposed to COVID-19. CDR3 protein: CASSLESGTPYYEQYF. As DNA, the CDR3 is TGCGCCAGCAGCCTGGAGTCCGGGACACCCTACTACGAGCAGTACTTC.